This TCR beta chain originates from a study of human T cells and chemical hapten exposure. The wider study: On roughly 2 cm by roughly 2 cm of upper inner arm skin, sensitization was performed with 2% DPC. Upper-back patch tests with 0.01% DPC were read at 6 days.

Time point: patch test 1, 2 weeks after DPC sensitization. The treatment was: therapeutic diphenylcyclopropenone sensitization with weekly scalp DPC. In regard to this clonotype: Compared with germline, one end of the junction differs, possibly owing to a read error.

Germline loops: CDR1 MNHEY, CDR2 SVGAGI. This CDR3 contains 15 residues. TCRdb recomputed calls from the RACE reads with MiXCR, one row per CDR3 protein. Of about 340,000 distinct CDR3 sequences in the sample, around 7% were seen once. The V gene is TRBV6-5, the J gene TRBJ2-1; 12 bases fit TRBD2. The TCR was taken from a young woman with alopecia areata. Some clones in this sample may be carry-over from other donors' samples. The source material was whole blood, sampled in connection with sensitization to the hapten diphenylcyclopropenone (DPC). CDR3 amino acids: CAGSPLAGGRNEQFF. DNA for the CDR3: TGTGCCGGCAGTCCACTAGCGGGGGGACGTAATGAGCAGTTCTTC.